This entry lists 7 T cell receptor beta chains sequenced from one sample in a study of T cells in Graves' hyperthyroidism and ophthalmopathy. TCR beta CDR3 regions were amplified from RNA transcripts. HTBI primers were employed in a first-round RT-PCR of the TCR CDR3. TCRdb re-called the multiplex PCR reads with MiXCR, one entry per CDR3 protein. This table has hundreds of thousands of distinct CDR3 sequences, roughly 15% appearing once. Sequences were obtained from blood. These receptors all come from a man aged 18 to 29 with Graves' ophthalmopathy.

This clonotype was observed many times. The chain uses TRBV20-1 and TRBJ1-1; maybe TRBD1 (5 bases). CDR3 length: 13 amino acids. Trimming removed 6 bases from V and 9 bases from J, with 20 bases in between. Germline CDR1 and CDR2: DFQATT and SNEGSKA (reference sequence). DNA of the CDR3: TGCAGTGCCCCCGACCCCGGGGCGGGGAAAGCTTTCTTT. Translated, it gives CSAPDPGAGKAFF.

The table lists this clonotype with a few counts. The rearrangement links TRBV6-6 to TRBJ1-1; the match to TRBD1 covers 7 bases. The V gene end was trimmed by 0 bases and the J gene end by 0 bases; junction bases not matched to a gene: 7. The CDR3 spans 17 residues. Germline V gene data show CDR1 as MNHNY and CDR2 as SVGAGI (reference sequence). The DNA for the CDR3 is TGTGCCAGCAGTTACTCGCGGCAGGGGGGTGTGAACACTGAAGCTTTCTTT. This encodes CASSYSRQGGVNTEAFF.

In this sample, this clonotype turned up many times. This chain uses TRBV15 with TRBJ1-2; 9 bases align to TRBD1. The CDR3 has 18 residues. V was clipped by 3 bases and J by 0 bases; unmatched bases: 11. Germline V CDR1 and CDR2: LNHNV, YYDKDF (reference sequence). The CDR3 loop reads CATSRTRDRDLANYGYTF. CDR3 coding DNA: TGTGCCACCAGCAGGACCCGGGACAGGGATTTAGCTAACTATGGCTACACCTTC. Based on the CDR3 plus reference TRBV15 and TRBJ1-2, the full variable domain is DAMVIQNPRYQVTQFGKPVTLSCSQTLNHNVMYWYQQKSSQAPKLLFHYYDKDFNNEADTPDNFQSRRPNTSFCFLDIRSPGLGDTAMYLCATSRTRDRDLANYGYTFGSGTRLTVV.

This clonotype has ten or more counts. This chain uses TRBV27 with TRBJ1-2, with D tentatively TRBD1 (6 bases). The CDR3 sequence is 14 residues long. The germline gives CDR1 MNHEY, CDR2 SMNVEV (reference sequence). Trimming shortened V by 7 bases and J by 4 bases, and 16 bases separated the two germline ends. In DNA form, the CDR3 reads TGTGCCAGCAAACTAACAGGGAGATTCTATGGCTACACCTTC. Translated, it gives CASKLTGRFYGYTF.

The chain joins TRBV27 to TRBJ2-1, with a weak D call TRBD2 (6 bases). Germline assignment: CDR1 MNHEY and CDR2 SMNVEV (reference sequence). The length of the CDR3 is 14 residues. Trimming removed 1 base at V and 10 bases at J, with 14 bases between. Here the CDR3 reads CASSLYTSYNEQFF. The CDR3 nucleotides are TGTGCCAGCAGTTTATATACTAGCTATAACGAGCAGTTCTTC.

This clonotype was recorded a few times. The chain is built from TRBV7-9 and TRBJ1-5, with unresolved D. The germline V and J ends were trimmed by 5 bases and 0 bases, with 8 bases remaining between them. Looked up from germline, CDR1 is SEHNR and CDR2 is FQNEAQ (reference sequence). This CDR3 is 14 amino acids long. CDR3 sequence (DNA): TGTGCCAGCAGCCCGGGCCATAGCAATCAGCCCCAGCATTTT. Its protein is CASSPGHSNQPQHF.

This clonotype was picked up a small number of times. The CDR3 nucleotides are TGTGCCAGTAGCCACGACCGACGTAGCTCCTATAATTCACCCCTCCACTTT. Translation: CASSHDRRSSYNSPLHF. The chain couples TRBV19 to TRBJ1-6, with D hard to call. Germline values: CDR1 LNHDA, CDR2 SQIVND (reference sequence). V lost 6 bases, J lost 0 bases, and 15 bases lay in between. The CDR3 length is 17 residues.